Each of the 5 T cell receptor beta chains below was sequenced from the same sample in a study of cytomegalovirus exposure and HLA in healthy donors. With 60 Vbeta and 13 Jbeta primers, the PCR was carried out. TCRdb keeps only in-frame clones here, not all; method: immunoSEQ multiplex PCR. The sample has 120,000 or so clones, 76% seen once; the top ten hold around 15%. Sequencing used PBMCs. These receptors were obtained from a young man in good health and CMV-seropositive.

This clone was observed a handful of times. V usage is TRBV5-1 and J usage is TRBJ2-5; 9 bases align to TRBD2. The CDR3 loop spans 14 amino acids. Germline trimming cut 4 bases from V and 4 bases from J; bases unmatched to any gene: 5. Germline CDR1 reads SGHRS; CDR2 reads YFSETQ. CDR3 residues: CASSVRAGGETQYF. The CDR3 DNA follows: TGCGCCAGCAGCGTGCGAGCGGGGGGAGAGACCCAGTACTTC.

V and J are TRBV11-2 and TRBJ2-4, with D unresolved. V was shortened by 7 bases and J by 3 bases, with 10 bases between the two germline ends. Germline assignment: CDR1 SGHAT and CDR2 FQNNGV. The CDR3 length is 13 residues. In nucleotides, the CDR3 is TGTGCCAGCACCCTCGAGCTCAAAAACATTCAGTACTTC. Residues: CASTLELKNIQYF.

This clone was counted a few times. The chain links TRBV2 to TRBJ2-3; D remains ambiguous. Germline V gives CDR1 SNHLY, CDR2 FYNNEI. This CDR3 comprises 13 residues. Trimming pared 10 bases from V and 2 bases from J, leaving 13 bases between. CDR3 region: CATCREITDTQYF. CDR3 nucleotide sequence: TGTGCCACCTGCCGAGAAATCACAGATACGCAGTATTTT.

CDR3 sequence reads: CASSYRQGNQPQHF. The CDR3 nucleotides read TGTGCCAGCAGTTATAGGCAGGGGAATCAGCCCCAGCATTTT. The V call is TRBV6-5, the J call TRBJ1-5; possible D gene TRBD1, 6 bases. CDR3 size: 14 residues. Trimming removed 3 bases from V and 4 bases from J, with 10 bases in between. Germline CDR1 and CDR2: MNHEY and SVGAGI.

A few counts support this clone. This chain joins TRBV9 and TRBJ1-6; no firm D call. The CDR3 consists of 14 residues. V was cut by 1 base and J by 10 bases, with 12 bases left in between. Per germline, CDR1 SGDLS and CDR2 YYNGEE. CDR3 amino acids: CASSVRSGESPLHF. CDR3 DNA: TGTGCCAGCAGCGTACGGTCCGGGGAATCACCCCTCCACTTT.